Sequencing of this TCR beta chain was carried out in a study of cytomegalovirus exposure and HLA in healthy donors. Study overall: The same platform was used for the 120 validation repertoires and the 500 to 700 first-cohort repertoires, a later analysis reported. Notes on the study in general: The study found most TCR sequences rare, yet found some public TCRs in many donors. Clusters of TCRs from the first cohort tended to co-occur in the 120 or so validation repertoires (as a later analysis found). Some TCR beta chains (about 180 of them) were listed as cytomegalovirus-associated.

Assay: immunoSEQ multiplex PCR; the TCRdb copy retains only in-frame clones and omits some. There are over 200,000 clones in the sample; roughly 84% occur only once, and about 2% lies in the top ten. Details on this clone: Antigen: not known.

This CDR3 spans 14 amino acids. Germline V CDR1 and CDR2: MNHEY, SMNVEV (reference sequence). Trimming cost V 8 bases and J 4 bases, with 15 bases left between them. The origin of this receptor is a woman between 18 and 29 years old in good health and CMV-seropositive. The chain is built from TRBV27 and TRBJ1-3; the D gene is possibly TRBD1 (6 bases). The sequenced sample consisted of PBMCs. The CDR3 protein is CASGDYRVGNTIYF. The CDR3 nucleotides are TGTGCCAGCGGGGACTACAGGGTGGGAAACACCATATATTTT.